Reported below is one T cell receptor beta chain. Its target is not known. This CDR3 comprises 15 residues. Trimming left V 0 bases short and J 1 base short, with 10 bases between. Germline CDR1 is SGHRS and CDR2 is YFSETQ. These data belong to a study of cytomegalovirus exposure and HLA in healthy donors. Regarding the study as a whole: The authors enumerated around 150 TCR beta chains as linked to cytomegalovirus.

PCR amplification relied on 60 Vbeta primers (plus 13 Jbeta primers). The repertoire was sequenced with immunoSEQ multiplex PCR; TCRdb's copy has only in-frame clones and lacks some. The sample holds some 62,000 clones, approximately 89% seen once. This chain uses TRBV5-1 with TRBJ1-1; weak D call: TRBD1 (6 bases). The TCR originated in a young man in good health and CMV-seronegative. The sequenced material came from PBMCs. The CDR3 loop is CASSLEGRGNTEAFF. As DNA, the CDR3 is TGCGCCAGCAGCTTGGAGGGCAGGGGGAACACTGAAGCTTTCTTT.